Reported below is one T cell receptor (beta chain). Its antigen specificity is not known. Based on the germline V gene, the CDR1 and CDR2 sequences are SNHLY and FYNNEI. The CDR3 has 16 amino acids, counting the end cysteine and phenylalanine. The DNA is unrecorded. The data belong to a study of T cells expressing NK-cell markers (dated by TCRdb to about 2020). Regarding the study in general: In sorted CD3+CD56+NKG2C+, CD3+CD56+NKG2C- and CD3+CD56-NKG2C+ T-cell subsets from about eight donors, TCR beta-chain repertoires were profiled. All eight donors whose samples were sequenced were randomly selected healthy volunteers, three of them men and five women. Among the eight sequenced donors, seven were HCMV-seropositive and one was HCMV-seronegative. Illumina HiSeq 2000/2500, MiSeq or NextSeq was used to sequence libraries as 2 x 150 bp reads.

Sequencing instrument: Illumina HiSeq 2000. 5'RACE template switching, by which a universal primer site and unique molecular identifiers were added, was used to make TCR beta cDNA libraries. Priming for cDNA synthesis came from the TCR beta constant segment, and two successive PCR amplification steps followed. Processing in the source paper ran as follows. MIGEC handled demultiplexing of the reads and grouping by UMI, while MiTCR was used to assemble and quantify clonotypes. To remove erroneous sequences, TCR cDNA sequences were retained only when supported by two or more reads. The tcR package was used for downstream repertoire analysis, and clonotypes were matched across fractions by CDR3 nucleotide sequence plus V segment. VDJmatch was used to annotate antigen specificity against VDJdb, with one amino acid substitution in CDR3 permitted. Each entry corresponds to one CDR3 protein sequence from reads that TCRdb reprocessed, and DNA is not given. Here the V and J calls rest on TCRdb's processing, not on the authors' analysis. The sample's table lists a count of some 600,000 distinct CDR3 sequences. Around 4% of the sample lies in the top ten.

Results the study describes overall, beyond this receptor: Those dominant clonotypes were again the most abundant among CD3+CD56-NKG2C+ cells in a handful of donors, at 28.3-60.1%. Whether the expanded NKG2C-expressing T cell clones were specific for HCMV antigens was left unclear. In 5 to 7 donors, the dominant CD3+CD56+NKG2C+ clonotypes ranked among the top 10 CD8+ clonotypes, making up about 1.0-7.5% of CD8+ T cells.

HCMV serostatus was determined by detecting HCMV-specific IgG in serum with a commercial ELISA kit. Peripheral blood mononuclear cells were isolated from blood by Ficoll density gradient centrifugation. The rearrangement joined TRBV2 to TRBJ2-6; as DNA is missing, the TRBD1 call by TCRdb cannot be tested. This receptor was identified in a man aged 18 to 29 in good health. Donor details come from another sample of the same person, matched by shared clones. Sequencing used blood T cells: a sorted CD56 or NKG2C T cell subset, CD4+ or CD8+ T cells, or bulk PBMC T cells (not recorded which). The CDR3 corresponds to CAVRGGPTSGANVLTF.